The 26 T cell receptor beta chains reported below all come from one sample, sequenced in a study of blood T cell repertoires in COVID-19. The data were produced by immunoSEQ multiplex PCR, yet TCRdb's version contains in-frame clones alone and is incomplete. Of 46,000 or so clones listed, 75% to 90% are singletons. The source material was peripheral blood. Receptors were obtained from a woman aged 80 or over with COVID-19, enrolled during active disease.

This sequence joins TRBV9 and TRBJ1-2; weak D call: TRBD1 (5 bases). In germline, CDR1 is SGDLS, CDR2 YYNGEE. The length of the CDR3 is 14 residues. V was trimmed by 4 bases and J by 1 base, leaving 11 bases between them. The CDR3 DNA reads as TGTGCCAGCAGCATCCCAGGACATAACTATGGCTACACCTTC. It encodes CASSIPGHNYGYTF.

The V call is TRBV11-1, the J call TRBJ2-3; 9 bases fit TRBD2. The germline V gene has CDR1 SGHAT and CDR2 FQDESV (reference sequence). J lost 1 base, V lost 5 bases, and 7 bases had no gene match. The CDR3 has 16 residues. In nucleotides, the CDR3 is TGTGCCAGCAGCAGTTTAGCGGGGGTCGGCACAGATACGCAGTATTTT. This translates into CASSSLAGVGTDTQYF.

The gene calls are TRBV7-9 and TRBJ1-2, with 8 bases aligning to TRBD1. With V trimmed by 6 bases and J by 5 bases, 11 bases remained unmatched. Germline V gene data show CDR1 as SEHNR and CDR2 as FQNEAQ (reference sequence). The CDR3 loop spans 15 amino acids. DNA for the CDR3: TGTGCCAGCAGTTTAAGCCTCAGGGGGCCTTATGGCTACACCTTC. Its translation is CASSLSLRGPYGYTF.

DNA of the CDR3: TGTGCCAGCAGCTTTCTCAGGAAGGTCAATGAGCAGTTCTTC. Translated, it gives CASSFLRKVNEQFF. The chain recombines TRBV7-2 with TRBJ2-1; no definite D call. The CDR3 sequence is 14 residues long. The V and J ends lost 3 bases and 6 bases respectively, with 12 bases between them. Germline V gives CDR1 SGHTA, CDR2 FQGNSA.

There are a few counts of this clone. The chain is built from TRBV19 and TRBJ1-1, with D possibly matching TRBD1 (5 bases). This CDR3 comprises 13 residues. V dropped 7 bases and J dropped 1 base, with 10 bases sitting between them. CDR1 is LNHDA and CDR2 is SQIVND in the germline V gene (reference sequence). The CDR3 sequence: CASMYRSNTEAFF. As DNA, the CDR3 is TGTGCCAGTATGTACAGGTCGAACACTGAAGCTTTCTTT. Looking up the rest from reference TRBV19 and TRBJ1-1 gives the full variable domain: DGGITQSPKYLFRKEGQNVTLSCEQNLNHDAMYWYRQDPGQGLRLIYYSQIVNDFQKGDIAEGYSVSREKKESFPLTVTSAQKNPTAFYLCASMYRSNTEAFFGQGTRLTVV.

To note about this clone: This sample includes further DNA sequences coding for the same CDR3. The rearrangement joins TRBV5-4 to TRBJ2-2; D is unclear. V lost 0 bases and J lost 0, with 6 bases in between. Germline V gene sequence: CDR1 SGHNT, CDR2 YYREEE (reference sequence). The CDR3 extends over 15 amino acids. DNA for the CDR3: TGTGCCAGCAGCTTGGCCACGGCGAACACCGGGGAGCTGTTTTTT. This encodes CASSLATANTGELFF.

The V and J genes are TRBV24-1 and TRBJ1-5; weak D call: TRBD1 (5 bases). The V gene's germline CDR1 is KGHDR and CDR2 SFDVKD. Trimming stripped 4 bases from V and 6 bases from J, with 9 bases between. The CDR3 runs 13 residues. In nucleotides, the CDR3 is TGTGCCACCAGTGAAGGGGAGGTTCAGCCCCAGCATTTT. Amino acid sequence: CATSEGEVQPQHF.

V usage is TRBV7-3 and J usage is TRBJ2-2, with D possibly matching TRBD1 (5 bases). V shed 0 bases and J shed 7 bases, with 9 bases lying between them. CDR1 is SGHTA, CDR2 FQGTGA, per germline. This CDR3 is 14 amino acids long. CDR3 nucleotide sequence: TGTGCCAGCAGCTTAACTGGGGCCCTCGGGGAGCTGTTTTTT. Its protein is CASSLTGALGELFF.

The V and J genes are TRBV3-1 (or the pseudogene TRBV3-2) and TRBJ2-3; possible D gene TRBD1, 5 bases. The germline CDR1 and CDR2 sequences are LGHDT and YNNKEL (reference sequence). The V and J ends lost 1 base and 4 bases respectively, with 12 bases between them. The CDR3 contains 15 residues. CDR3 loop: CASSQAGQASDTQYF. As DNA, the CDR3 is TGTGCCAGCAGCCAAGCAGGGCAAGCCTCAGATACGCAGTATTTT.

The V call is TRBV28, the J call TRBJ2-1, with 9 bases lining up with TRBD1. Trimming removed 7 bases from V and 8 bases from J; junction bases left unmatched: 12. The CDR3 spans 15 residues. CDR1 is MDHEN and CDR2 is SYDVKM in the germline V gene. CDR3 residues: CASTLGTGLIDEQFF. The CDR3 DNA is TGTGCCAGCACCCTCGGGACAGGGCTTATTGATGAGCAGTTCTTC.

This clone was seen once. J is TRBJ2-3 and V is TRBV4-2; 9 positions match TRBD1. The CDR3 runs 13 residues. The V and J ends lost 5 bases and 11 bases, in that order; junction bases with no gene match: 8. Per the germline V gene, CDR1 is LGHNA and CDR2 is YNFKEQ. The CDR3 loop is CASSSRDRDQQYF. The DNA of the CDR3 is TGTGCCAGCAGCTCACGGGACAGGGACCAGCAGTATTTT.

The CDR3 region is CASSLLEGTEAFF. The CDR3 DNA reads TGTGCCAGCAGTCTCTTGGAGGGAACTGAAGCTTTCTTT. The rearrangement uses TRBV6-5 and TRBJ1-1; D is ambiguous. Germline V gives CDR1 MNHEY, CDR2 SVGAGI. The V end was cut by 5 bases, the J end by 5 bases, with 12 bases between. This CDR3 comprises 13 residues.

This clone has just a few counts. The chain carries TRBV7-9 and TRBJ2-7, with 7 nucleotides matching TRBD2. Germline CDR1 reads SEHNR; CDR2 reads FQNEAQ (reference sequence). CDR3 length: 15 residues. Trimming took 5 bases from V and 2 from J; bases not matched to a gene: 9. The CDR3 region has the DNA TGTGCCAGCAGCCCCCGGACTAGTCCGACCTACGAGCAGTACTTC. It yields the protein CASSPRTSPTYEQYF.

The chain has TRBV27 and TRBJ1-6, with D maybe TRBD1 (6 bases). The V and J ends lost 3 bases and 6 bases respectively, with 12 bases between them. The CDR3 loop spans 15 amino acids. Germline V gene data show CDR1 as MNHEY and CDR2 as SMNVEV (reference sequence). CDR3 in DNA: TGTGCCAGCAGTTTTCTGACAGGCCTTAATTCACCCCTCCACTTT. This translates into CASSFLTGLNSPLHF.

The gene calls are TRBV18 and TRBJ2-1; 14 bases are a match to TRBD2. The J segment lost 12 bases and the V segment lost 3 bases, leaving 7 bases of the junction unmatched. The CDR3 loop spans 15 amino acids. Germline V gene sequence: CDR1 KGHSH, CDR2 LQKENI. The chain's CDR3 is CASSPGTSGGSVQFF. The DNA of the CDR3 is TGTGCCAGCTCACCGGGGACTAGCGGGGGATCGGTGCAGTTCTTC.

In its sample, this clone was seen a few times. V and J are TRBV19 and TRBJ2-6; D is perhaps TRBD2 (6 bases). Germline V gives CDR1 LNHDA, CDR2 SQIVND (reference sequence). Trimming took off 3 bases at V and 1 base at J, with 19 bases between the two ends. This CDR3 is built from 19 residues. This chain's CDR3 is CASSMSPMSRGSGANVLTF. In DNA form, the CDR3 reads TGTGCCAGTAGTATGTCCCCCATGTCTCGGGGGTCTGGGGCCAACGTCCTGACTTTC. Full variable domain (outside the CDR3, taken from reference TRBV19 and TRBJ2-6): DGGITQSPKYLFRKEGQNVTLSCEQNLNHDAMYWYRQDPGQGLRLIYYSQIVNDFQKGDIAEGYSVSREKKESFPLTVTSAQKNPTAFYLCASSMSPMSRGSGANVLTFGAGSRLTVL.

This clone was counted only a few times. This chain joins TRBV9 and TRBJ2-1, with 10 bases that match TRBD2. The CDR3 runs to 16 residues. CDR1 and CDR2 (germline): SGDLS, YYNGEE. Trimming removed 1 base from V and 0 bases from J; junction bases left unmatched: 1. The CDR3 protein is CASSVLAGDSYNEQFF. The CDR3 DNA reads as TGTGCCAGCAGCGTACTAGCGGGGGACTCCTACAATGAGCAGTTCTTC.

The gene calls are TRBV6-4 and TRBJ2-3; 9 bases map to TRBD1. CDR3 size: 15 residues. Germline V gene data show CDR1 as MRHNA and CDR2 as SNTAGT. The ends lost 8 bases at V and 3 bases at J; junction bases unmatched: 9. For the CDR3, the DNA is TGTGCCAGCCAGAAGACAGGGGGGGGGACAGATACGCAGTATTTT. Residues: CASQKTGGGTDTQYF.

The chain couples TRBV9 to TRBJ1-2, with D maybe TRBD1 (5 bases). The CDR3 length is 15 residues. Germline CDR1 reads SGDLS; CDR2 reads YYNGEE. V lost 0 bases to trimming and J lost 2 bases, with 11 bases between them. The CDR3 coding sequence is TGTGCCAGCAGCGTAGGGGGAGGGGTAAACTATGGCTACACCTTC. Its protein is CASSVGGGVNYGYTF.

The genes are TRBV7-9 and TRBJ1-2; D ambiguous. Germline V gene sequence: CDR1 SEHNR, CDR2 FQNEAQ (reference sequence). CDR3 length equals 13 residues. V gave up 0 bases and J gave up 8 bases, with 10 bases separating them. The CDR3 DNA is TGTGCCAGCAGCTTAGCAGGCTACGGGGGCTACACCTTC. Translating gives CASSLAGYGGYTF.

The chain has TRBV28 and TRBJ1-5; D might be TRBD1 (6 bases). The CDR3 loop spans 15 amino acids. Germline V CDR1 and CDR2: MDHEN, SYDVKM. Trimming shortened V by 5 bases and J by 2 bases, and 13 bases separated the two germline ends. The CDR3 nucleotides are TGTGCCAGCAGTGTACAGGGTGGTGGCAATCAGCCCCAGCATTTT. Translating it yields CASSVQGGGNQPQHF.

The chain recombines TRBV12-3 or TRBV12-4 with TRBJ2-1; 9 positions agree with TRBD1. V was clipped by 2 bases and J by 12 bases; unmatched bases: 2. The CDR3 extends over 12 amino acids. CDR3 DNA: TGTGCCAGCAGTTTAAACAGGGGGCGGCAGTTCTTC. It yields the protein CASSLNRGRQFF.

CDR3 in DNA: TGTGCCAGCAGCCAAGCTACTGGAGCACCCTATGGCTACACCTTC. Translating it yields CASSQATGAPYGYTF. J is TRBJ1-2 and V is TRBV3-1 (or the pseudogene TRBV3-2); D remains ambiguous. With 1 base removed from V and 4 bases from J, the gap between germline ends came to 13 bases. Germline CDR1 is LGHDT and CDR2 is YNNKEL (reference sequence). CDR3 length: 15 amino acids.

The chain recombines TRBV5-1 with TRBJ2-7; 11 nucleotides align to TRBD2. The CDR3 length is 14 residues. The V gene end was trimmed by 3 bases and the J gene end by 3 bases; junction bases not matched to a gene: 2. The germline CDR1 and CDR2 sequences are SGHRS and YFSETQ. The DNA for the CDR3 is TGCGCCAGCAGCTCAACTAGCGGGAGCTACGAGCAGTACTTC. Translated: CASSSTSGSYEQYF.

This sequence joins TRBV6-5 and TRBJ2-7; maybe TRBD1 (6 bases). This CDR3 is 13 amino acids long. V lost 6 bases and J 3 bases, leaving 12 bases between the germline ends. The germline CDR1 and CDR2 sequences are MNHEY and SVGAGI. The CDR3 nucleotides are TGTGCCAGCAGCTACGGGGACAACTACGAGCAGTACTTC. Residues: CASSYGDNYEQYF.

The chain employs TRBV5-8 and TRBJ1-3, with D hard to call. This CDR3 contains 15 residues. V was clipped by 5 bases and J by 0 bases, with 12 bases between them. Germline values: CDR1 SGHTS, CDR2 YDEGEE. This CDR3 reads CASRYYIRSGNTIYF. The CDR3 bases are TGTGCCAGCAGGTACTACATCCGCTCTGGAAACACCATATATTTT.